The following is a T cell receptor beta chain sequence with its context. What it recognizes is unknown. The source of the sample is a study of CD8+ T cells in alopecia areata. Study-wide background: For 6 to 18 months, tofacitinib was taken, and 6 months off drug followed. Whole-study results and caveats: Having just one nonresponder leaves the connection between baseline CD8+ expansion and response unresolved.

Treatment denoted: oral pan-JAK inhibitor, 5-10 mg twice daily. From alopecia areata patients, lesional scalp punch biopsies and peripheral blood were collected. TCR sequencing used cDNA made by reverse transcription of extracted RNA. This table comes from immunoSEQ multiplex PCR, and its TCRdb copy is limited to in-frame clones, with some not included. This sample yields about 190,000 clones, of which about three fifths are seen a single time; approximately 0.97% belongs to the top ten. V gave up 2 bases and J gave up 1 base; unmatched junction bases: 3. CDR3 size: 16 residues. Germline V gene data show CDR1 as SGHTA and CDR2 as FQGTGA.

The material was CD4+ T cells sorted from blood, obtained at week 24, from a patient treated with tofacitinib. J is TRBJ2-1 and V is TRBV7-3, with 9 positions matching TRBD1. This TCR was recovered from a human donor with alopecia areata. The CDR3 spells CASSLGTGRSYNEQFF. CDR3 nucleotide sequence: TGTGCCAGCAGCTTAGGGACAGGGAGATCCTACAATGAGCAGTTCTTC. The full variable domain, in which reference TRBV7-3 and TRBJ2-1 provide the parts outside the CDR3, is GAGVSQTPSNKVTEKGKYVELRCDPISGHTALYWYRQSLGQGPEFLIYFQGTGAADDSGLPNDRFFAVRPEGSVSTLKIQRTERGDSAVYLCASSLGTGRSYNEQFFGPGTRLTVL.